This T cell receptor beta chain was observed in a study of control samples from healthy donors and cancer patients. The method was immunoSEQ multiplex PCR; TCRdb's version includes in-frame clones alone and lacks a portion of them. The table lists roughly 120,000 clones, 90% of them singletons. In germline, CDR1 is SGHNT, CDR2 YENEEA. CDR3 length: 13 amino acids. V shed 2 bases, J shed 4 bases, and the junction held 0 bases outside the gene matches. This sequence joins TRBV11-3 and TRBJ2-3; 7 nucleotides line up with TRBD1. Input material: blood. This clonotype was obtained from a human donor in good health. The donor label of this sample is uncertain. CDR3 sequence (DNA): TGTGCCAGCAGCTTACAGGGGGCAGATACGCAGTATTTT. It translates to CASSLQGADTQYF.